The present T cell receptor beta chain was sequenced within a study of memory B cells and T cells in multiple sclerosis (dated by TCRdb to 2016 to 2018). Regarding the study in general: The study compared TCR beta repertoires of autoproliferating peripheral T cells with brain lesion-infiltrating T cells in multiple sclerosis patients. Two multiple sclerosis patients, for whom either brain lesions at autopsy or brain-infiltrating cells from biopsy were available, were included in TCR sequencing. Points the paper makes about the study in general: Clone-set sizes varied between compartments, which affected the numbers of shared clonotypes and made normalization necessary.

This clone was counted a single time. This clone's antigen is unknown. Per-nucleotide qualities are absent, and no much larger clonotype sits a single base away. Using the immunoSEQ Platform, TCRbeta CDR3 regions were amplified from extracted genomic DNA. The immunoSEQ assay combined multiplex PCR with high-throughput sequencing and a vendor bioinformatics pipeline. The study's processing was this. Non-productive sequences and CDR3s shorter than 4 amino acids were removed, and clonotype frequencies were recalculated per sample. In immunoSEQ Analyzer 2.0, a clonotype counted as shared when the CDR3 amino acid, V gene and J gene sequences were identical. To normalize repertoire overlap, the number of shared clonotypes was divided by the product of the two clone-set sizes and multiplied by 1000 to give arbitrary units. Held by TCRdb, this immuneACCESS table contains in-frame sequences only and omits some clones. Under half of the omission traces to an unresolved V gene where checked; the cause of the rest is unknown. V, J and clone size are those of that table, while D and trimming were read from the DNA. The sample table holds about 32,000 clones, of which about 82% were seen once. The ten top clones hold roughly 2.5% of the sample.

Autoproliferating (CFSEdim) and non-proliferating (CFSEhi) T cell fractions were sequenced separately after stimulus-free culture of CFSE-labeled PBMCs. Altogether, around 50 million CFSE-labeled PBMCs were kept in culture for about 7 days with no stimulus, after which the replicate wells were combined. PBMCs were labeled with 0.45 to 0.5 uM CFSE and cultured in serum-free AIM-V medium without exogenous stimuli. PBMCs were isolated by Ficoll density gradient centrifugation and were cryopreserved before use. Live 7-AAD-negative cells were sorted on a FACSAria III, washed with PBS, and frozen at -80 degrees C as dry pellets. The CDR3 contains 16 residues, cysteine and phenylalanine counted. The kept DNA is CDR3 alone, 48 bases in frame from the first base. The V and J ends are trimmed by 1 base and 0 bases, leaving 13 bases between them. Looking up the germline V gene yields CDR1 SGHRS and CDR2 YFSETQ.

The receptor's source is a human donor with multiple sclerosis. The chain was built from TRBV5-1 and TRBJ1-1, with no confidently assigned D gene. The specimen was PBMCs from blood kept in culture. The CDR3 region: CASSLQPGPMNTEAFF. The sequenced DNA is TGCGCCAGCAGCTTGCAACCCGGGCCTATGAACACTGAAGCTTTCTTT.